These T cell receptor beta chains were read from a single sample in a study of shared clonotypes between healthy human individuals. Only in-frame clones appear in the TCRdb table, and some are missing; sequencing was by immunoSEQ multiplex PCR. The repertoire includes 2 million to 3 million clones, over 85% of them detected once, and roughly 0.36% sits in the top ten. Sequenced: naive CD4+ T cells from PBMCs. The receptors originated from a man aged 18 to 35 in good health. Some clones in this sample may be carry-over from other donors' samples. The CDR3 runs from the conserved cysteine through the conserved F or W. A D gene is named only where the DNA matches it firmly. The size of a clone is reported for some rows only, either as once, few or many, or as a class for expanded clones.

J gene,D gene,V gene,clone size,CDR3 protein,CDR3 DNA
TRBJ1-2,.,TRBV28,.,CASSLDGRTYGYTF,TGTGCCAGCAGTTTAGACGGACGGACGTATGGCTACACCTTC
TRBJ2-7,.,TRBV28,once,CASSFSAVSSYEQYF,TGTGCCAGCAGTTTTAGTGCGGTGAGCTCCTACGAGCAGTACTTC
TRBJ1-6,TRBD1,TRBV6-5,.,CASSPRTGSVSPLHF,TGTGCCAGCAGCCCTCGGACAGGGTCAGTCTCACCCCTCCACTTT
TRBJ1-5,.,TRBV12-5,once,CASGLGRGSAQPQHF,TGTGCTAGTGGTTTGGGGCGGGGATCCGCTCAGCCCCAGCATTTT
TRBJ2-2,.,TRBV5-1,.,CASRGATNTGELFF,TGCGCCAGCAGGGGGGCCACGAACACCGGGGAGCTGTTTTTT
TRBJ2-5,TRBD2,TRBV18,.,CASSPGEGQTQYF,TGTGCCAGCTCACCAGGGGAGGGACAGACCCAGTACTTC
TRBJ1-3,TRBD1,TRBV4-3,.,CASSLSGTGGNTIYF,TGCGCCAGCAGCCTTTCCGGGACAGGAGGAAACACCATATATTTT
TRBJ1-2,.,TRBV6-6,few,CASSQEGIYGYTF,TGTGCCAGCAGCCAGGAGGGTATCTATGGCTACACCTTC
TRBJ1-2,TRBD1,TRBV28,once,CASSGWDRGPYGYTF,TGTGCCAGCAGTGGGTGGGACAGGGGCCCCTATGGCTACACCTTC
TRBJ2-3,TRBD2,TRBV10-3,.,CAISDRASGLTDTQYF,TGTGCCATCAGTGATCGGGCTAGCGGGCTTACAGATACGCAGTATTTT
TRBJ1-4,.,TRBV5-1,.,CASSSAGEDEKLFF,TGCGCCAGCAGCTCCGCAGGGGAGGACGAAAAACTGTTTTTT
TRBJ2-2,TRBD2,TRBV30,.,CAWTKLAGQDTGELFF,TGTGCCTGGACAAAACTAGCGGGGCAAGACACCGGGGAGCTGTTTTTT
TRBJ2-5,.,TRBV20-1,.,CSARRRETQYF,TGCAGTGCTAGACGACGAGAGACCCAGTACTTC
TRBJ2-1,TRBD1,TRBV6-5,.,CASSQGDRGNNEQFF,TGTGCCAGCTCCCAGGGGGACAGGGGGAACAATGAGCAGTTCTTC
TRBJ2-2,TRBD1,TRBV5-5,.,CASSSTGQNTGELFF,TGTGCCAGCAGTTCGACAGGGCAGAACACCGGGGAGCTGTTTTTT
TRBJ1-1,.,TRBV4-3,.,CASSQDGGAEAFF,TGCGCCAGCAGCCAAGATGGGGGGGCTGAAGCTTTCTTT
TRBJ2-7,.,TRBV14,.,CASSQVRGTYEQYF,TGTGCCAGCAGCCAAGTGCGCGGGACCTACGAGCAGTACTTC
TRBJ2-7,TRBD2,TRBV28,once,CASSLVASGRAYEQYF,TGTGCCAGCAGTTTGGTCGCAAGCGGGAGGGCCTACGAGCAGTACTTC
TRBJ2-1,TRBD2,TRBV6-5,.,CASRRLAGPYNEQFF,TGTGCCAGCAGACGACTAGCGGGGCCCTACAATGAGCAGTTCTTC
TRBJ2-5,.,TRBV7-8,.,CASSPGWQETQYF,TGTGCCAGCAGCCCCGGGTGGCAAGAGACCCAGTACTTC
TRBJ1-2,.,TRBV15,.,CATSSNSGTRYYGYTF,TGTGCCACCAGCAGTAATTCCGGGACAAGATACTATGGCTACACCTTC
TRBJ2-3,TRBD2,TRBV6-1,.,CASSDRLAGGTDTQYF,TGTGCCAGCAGTGACAGACTAGCGGGAGGCACAGATACGCAGTATTTT
TRBJ1-1,.,TRBV28,.,CASSWRGGRSNTEAFF,TGTGCCAGCAGTTGGAGGGGGGGGCGCTCGAACACTGAAGCTTTCTTT
TRBJ2-7,.,TRBV7-2,.,CASSFRSRDYEQYF,TGTGCCAGCAGCTTCCGGTCGAGGGACTACGAGCAGTACTTC
TRBJ2-7,.,TRBV2,.,CASSRAVSYEQYF,TGTGCCAGCAGTCGGGCAGTCTCCTACGAGCAGTACTTC
TRBJ2-5,.,TRBV4-1,once,CASSARDEETQYF,TGCGCCAGCAGCGCCAGAGATGAGGAGACCCAGTACTTC
TRBJ2-7,TRBD2,TRBV27,.,CASGRVSASYEQYF,TGTGCCAGCGGGAGGGTGTCAGCCTCCTACGAGCAGTACTTC
TRBJ1-2,TRBD1,TRBV5-4,.,CASSQGQSYGYTF,TGTGCCAGCAGCCAGGGACAGAGCTATGGCTACACCTTC
TRBJ1-4,TRBD1,TRBV5-3,.,CASSRGQPNEKLFF,TGTGCCAGCAGCCGGGGACAGCCAAATGAAAAACTGTTTTTT
TRBJ2-7,.,TRBV5-1,.,CASSLVSANYEQYF,TGCGCCAGCAGCTTGGTTTCGGCAAACTACGAGCAGTACTTC
TRBJ1-1,.,TRBV19,few,CASSIFDPTEAFF,TGTGCCAGTAGTATCTTTGACCCCACTGAAGCTTTCTTT
TRBJ1-2,TRBD1,TRBV6-1,once,CASSLLPRDSYGYTF,TGTGCCAGCAGCCTCCTCCCTCGGGACAGCTATGGCTACACCTTC
TRBJ2-1,.,TRBV5-8,.,CASSSGLPGTSQFF,TGTGCCAGCAGCTCGGGGCTACCCGGCACTTCACAGTTCTTC
TRBJ1-6,.,TRBV28,.,CASRTNGGGSPLHF,TGTGCCAGCAGGACTAACGGAGGCGGTTCACCCCTCCACTTT
TRBJ2-7,.,TRBV28,.,CASSYPGTSGEQYF,TGTGCCAGCAGTTACCCAGGGACCTCCGGGGAGCAGTACTTC
TRBJ1-4,TRBD1,TRBV7-9,.,CASSPVGQEEKLFF,TGTGCCAGCAGCCCTGTTGGACAGGAGGAAAAACTGTTTTTT
TRBJ2-7,.,TRBV7-2,.,CASSGLEGPYEQYF,TGTGCCAGCAGCGGGCTCGAGGGGCCCTACGAGCAGTACTTC
TRBJ2-5,TRBD2,TRBV6-5,.,CASSYFPGLGKETQYF,TGTGCCAGCAGTTACTTTCCGGGACTAGGCAAAGAGACCCAGTACTTC
TRBJ2-1,TRBD2,TRBV2,.,CASRELAGAYNEQFF,TGTGCCAGCAGAGAATTAGCGGGTGCCTACAATGAGCAGTTCTTC
TRBJ2-5,.,TRBV5-1,.,CASSPGQGGETQYF,TGCGCCAGCAGTCCGGGGCAGGGTGGGGAGACCCAGTACTTC
TRBJ2-3,.,TRBV25-1,.,CASGGDGISYTQYF,TGTGCCAGCGGAGGAGATGGGATTTCATATACGCAGTATTTT
TRBJ1-2,.,TRBV25-1,.,CASSERGTGYGYTF,TGTGCCAGCAGTGAAAGAGGGACGGGCTATGGCTACACCTTC
TRBJ2-7,TRBD2,TRBV7-2,.,CASSSGEGGHEQYF,TGTGCCAGCAGTTCGGGGGAGGGCGGCCACGAGCAGTACTTC
TRBJ2-5,.,TRBV28,.,CASSLGQRFWETQYF,TGTGCCAGCAGTTTAGGACAGAGGTTTTGGGAGACCCAGTACTTC
TRBJ2-7,.,TRBV10-2,.,CASGQSSYEQYF,TGCGCCAGCGGGCAGAGCTCCTACGAGCAGTACTTC
TRBJ2-3,TRBD1,TRBV7-3,.,CASSRNRGSTDTQYF,TGTGCCAGCAGCCGAAACAGGGGTAGCACAGATACGCAGTATTTT
TRBJ1-2,TRBD1,TRBV7-2,.,CASSHAGQRTNYGYTF,TGTGCCAGCAGCCACGCGGGACAGAGAACTAACTATGGCTACACCTTC
TRBJ2-7,.,TRBV19,.,CASSMRQTYEQYF,TGTGCCAGTAGTATGAGGCAGACCTACGAGCAGTACTTC
TRBJ2-1,TRBD2,TRBV10-2,.,CASSEGSGRAVNEQFF,TGCGCCAGCAGTGAGGGGAGCGGGAGGGCCGTGAATGAGCAGTTCTTC
TRBJ2-7,.,TRBV11-2,.,CASSLGGTLTYEQYF,TGTGCCAGCAGCTTAGGTGGGACACTTACCTACGAGCAGTACTTC
TRBJ2-7,TRBD2,TRBV6-5,.,CASSRTGLGPYEQYF,TGTGCCAGCAGCCGGACCGGACTAGGTCCCTACGAGCAGTACTTC
TRBJ2-7,.,TRBV19,.,CASSIEGTEAYEQYF,TGTGCCAGTAGTATAGAGGGGACGGAAGCCTACGAGCAGTACTTC
TRBJ2-2,TRBD1,TRBV2,.,CASSIGTANTGELFF,TGTGCCAGCAGTATCGGGACAGCTAACACCGGGGAGCTGTTTTTT
TRBJ2-3,.,TRBV18,.,CASSPRPGADTQYF,TGTGCCAGCTCACCACGGCCAGGTGCAGATACGCAGTATTTT
TRBJ2-1,TRBD2,TRBV6-5,.,CASTPAWGGNNEQFF,TGTGCCAGCACCCCTGCCTGGGGAGGGAACAATGAGCAGTTCTTC
TRBJ2-1,TRBD2,TRBV4-1,.,CASSQGTSGSYNEQFF,TGCGCCAGCAGCCAAGGAACTAGCGGGTCCTACAATGAGCAGTTCTTC
TRBJ2-5,.,TRBV27,.,CASSVRYQETQYF,TGTGCCAGCAGTGTCCGTTACCAAGAGACCCAGTACTTC
TRBJ1-2,TRBD1,TRBV28,.,CASIQPGQGYTNYGYTF,TGTGCCAGCATCCAACCGGGACAGGGCTACACTAACTATGGCTACACCTTC
TRBJ2-7,.,TRBV19,.,CATTNYAEPEGRELYEQYF,TGTGCCACTACCAACTACGCCGAGCCAGAGGGGCGGGAACTCTACGAGCAGTACTTC
TRBJ2-5,.,TRBV6-1,.,CASSVGRQETQYF,TGTGCCAGCAGTGTGGGCAGACAAGAGACCCAGTACTTC